The 30 T cell receptor beta chains in this list originate from one sample, sequenced in a study of shared clonotypes between healthy human individuals. The naive CD8 population came from CD45RO-negative cells selected for CCR7, without terminally differentiated effector memory CD45RA+ cells. Sequenced by immunoSEQ multiplex PCR; TCRdb stores in-frame clones only, minus some. The repertoire holds about 2 million clones, with about 95% as singletons. The sample comprised naive CD8+ T cells sorted from blood. These receptors were obtained from a man between 18 and 29 years old in good health.

The chain carries TRBV5-5 and TRBJ2-7; a weak D match, TRBD1 (5 bases). Trimming shortened V by 3 bases and J by 0 bases, and 7 bases separated the two germline ends. The CDR3 contains 13 residues. Per the germline V gene, CDR1 is SGHKS and CDR2 is YYEKEE (reference sequence). CDR3 DNA sequence: TGTGCCAGCAGCTATGACAGCTCCTACGAGCAGTACTTC. As protein: CASSYDSSYEQYF.

In the case of this clone: The same CDR3 also results from other DNA sequences found in this sample. The rearrangement uses TRBV7-9 and TRBJ2-7, with 10 bases fitting TRBD1. CDR3 size: 15 residues. V trimming: 5 bases; J trimming: 2 bases; junction bases outside the gene matches: 6. Germline CDR1 reads SEHNR; CDR2 reads FQNEAQ (reference sequence). The CDR3 region is CASSPRDRGTYEQYF. DNA of the CDR3: TGTGCCAGCAGCCCCCGGGACAGGGGCACCTACGAGCAGTACTTC.

This clone was picked up one time. The J gene is TRBJ2-5, the V gene TRBV4-1, with unresolved D. Germline values: CDR1 MGHRA, CDR2 YSYEKL. The V end lost 1 base, the J end lost 2 bases, and 11 bases lay between the germline ends. The CDR3 has 15 residues. The CDR3 loop reads CASSQVEALQETQYF. CDR3 coding DNA: TGCGCCAGCAGCCAAGTTGAAGCATTACAAGAGACCCAGTACTTC.

This sequence joins TRBV6-6 and TRBJ1-1; weak D call: TRBD1 (5 bases). The germline V and J ends were trimmed by 2 bases and 2 bases, with 9 bases remaining between them. CDR3 length: 14 amino acids. CDR1 and CDR2 from the germline V gene are MNHNY and SVGAGI (reference sequence). CDR3 loop: CASSYEGPNTEAFF. Here the CDR3 DNA reads TGTGCCAGCAGTTACGAGGGGCCAAACACTGAAGCTTTCTTT.

The chain combines TRBV29-1 with TRBJ1-1; no reliable D call. With 4 bases removed from V and 3 bases from J, the gap between germline ends came to 12 bases. The length of the CDR3 is 13 residues. Germline assignment: CDR1 SQVTM and CDR2 ANQGSEA. The CDR3, as DNA: TGCAGCGTTGGCTCTGGTCCCTACACTGAAGCTTTCTTT. Translating it yields CSVGSGPYTEAFF.

The chain uses TRBV4-2 and TRBJ2-2; D might be TRBD2 (6 bases). The germline V and J ends were trimmed by 0 bases and 1 base, with 15 bases remaining between them. Looked up from germline, CDR1 is LGHNA and CDR2 is YNFKEQ. This CDR3 region has 18 residues. CDR3 in DNA: TGTGCCAGCAGCCAAGATGGGGGGACTCGCGTGAACACCGGGGAGCTGTTTTTT. Its protein is CASSQDGGTRVNTGELFF.

With respect to this clone: Other nucleotide sequences in the sample specify the same CDR3. The chain has TRBV4-3 and TRBJ2-1; TRBD1 matches 8 bases. In germline, CDR1 is LGHNA, CDR2 YSLEER. Trimming removed 1 base from V and 10 bases from J; junction bases left unmatched: 3. This CDR3 has 13 amino acids. CDR3 sequence (DNA): TGCGCCAGCAGCCAAGCAGGGGGCGTGGAGCAGTTCTTC. Amino acids: CASSQAGGVEQFF.

The J gene is TRBJ2-7, the V gene TRBV21-1; the D call of TRBD2 is as the table states it, not checked on the DNA. TRBV21-1 is a pseudogene locus. The CDR3 spans 15 residues. The CDR3: CASSKSSSGKYEQYF. The DNA of the CDR3 is TGTGCCAGCAGCAAAAGTTCTAGCGGGAAGTACGAGCAGTACTTC.

This chain links TRBV6-5 with TRBJ2-3; TRBD2 agrees at 12 bases. V dropped 4 bases and J dropped 6; count of bases not matched to a gene: 8. Germline V gene sequence: CDR1 MNHEY, CDR2 SVGAGI. The CDR3 sequence is 16 residues long. CDR3 sequence: CASSSRLAGEGDTQYF. CDR3 DNA: TGTGCCAGCAGTTCCAGACTAGCGGGAGAGGGGGATACGCAGTATTTT.

V and J are TRBV7-9 and TRBJ2-3, with D maybe TRBD1 (6 bases). Deletions cut 1 base from V and 1 base from J, with 15 bases between. Germline V gene lookup returns CDR1 SEHNR and CDR2 FQNEAQ (reference sequence). This CDR3 comprises 17 residues. The CDR3 sequence is CASSLGNGGRGTDTQYF. CDR3 DNA: TGTGCCAGCAGCTTAGGCAATGGGGGCAGAGGCACAGATACGCAGTATTTT.

V usage is TRBV6-5 and J usage is TRBJ2-7, with a possible D match to TRBD2 (5 bases). V dropped 2 bases and J dropped 4 bases, with 12 bases sitting between them. Germline CDR1 MNHEY, CDR2 SVGAGI. The CDR3 has 14 residues. CDR3 sequence (DNA): TGTGCCAGCAGTTACGCAGGCGGGCAGTACGAGCAGTACTTC. It yields the protein CASSYAGGQYEQYF.

The gene calls are TRBV5-4 and TRBJ2-5; 10 nucleotides line up with TRBD2. In germline, CDR1 is SGHNT, CDR2 YYREEE (reference sequence). J gave up 3 bases and V 3 bases, and 2 bases lay outside the gene matches. This CDR3 spans 14 amino acids. The CDR3 is CASSYLAGEETQYF. Written as DNA, the CDR3 is TGTGCCAGCAGCTATCTAGCGGGAGAAGAGACCCAGTACTTC.

J is TRBJ2-3 and V is TRBV6-1; D might be TRBD1 (5 bases). This CDR3 has 16 residues. Germline V CDR1 and CDR2: MNHNS, SASEGT. V was trimmed by 2 bases and J by 0 bases, leaving 12 bases between them. CDR3 sequence: CASSELTGTSTDTQYF. The CDR3 DNA is TGTGCCAGCAGTGAATTAACAGGAACTAGCACAGATACGCAGTATTTT.

The chain recombines TRBV20-1 with TRBJ2-3; D gene ambiguous. This CDR3 contains 10 residues. With 3 bases removed from V and 7 bases from J, the gap between germline ends came to 5 bases. Germline V lookup: CDR1 DFQATT, CDR2 SNEGSKA (reference sequence). CDR3 coding DNA: TGCAGTGCTAGGGAGAATACGCAGTATTTT. This sequence encodes CSARENTQYF.

The chain carries TRBV28 and TRBJ2-2; 12 nucleotides align to TRBD2. This CDR3 contains 16 residues. V was pared by 0 bases and J by 6 bases, with 2 bases of the junction left unmatched. Germline assignment: CDR1 MDHEN and CDR2 SYDVKM. CDR3 loop: CASSLWLAGGSGELFF. CDR3 sequence (DNA): TGTGCCAGCAGTTTATGGCTAGCGGGGGGGTCCGGGGAGCTGTTTTTT. The whole variable domain, filled in from reference TRBV28 and TRBJ2-2, reads DVKVTQSSRYLVKRTGEKVFLECVQDMDHENMFWYRQDPGLGLRLIYFSYDVKMKEKGDIPEGYSVSREKKERFSLILESASTNQTSMYLCASSLWLAGGSGELFFGEGSRLTVL.

The chain couples TRBV9 to TRBJ2-5; 11 bases map to TRBD2. Germline CDR1 and CDR2: SGDLS and YYNGEE. J was trimmed by 4 bases and V by 3 bases; bases with no gene match: 8. The CDR3 is 16 residues long. The CDR3, as DNA: TGTGCCAGCAGCGCCCTTAGCGGGGGGGCTCGAGAGACCCAGTACTTC. This encodes CASSALSGGARETQYF.

The V and J genes are TRBV14 and TRBJ2-7, with D perhaps TRBD2 (6 bases). Germline V CDR1 and CDR2: SGHDN, FVKESK. V was pared by 4 bases and J by 1 base, with 8 bases between. The CDR3 is 13 residues long. CDR3 sequence: CASSLGGSYEQYF. CDR3 in DNA: TGTGCCAGCAGCCTGGGGGGTTCCTACGAGCAGTACTTC. Using reference TRBV14 and TRBJ2-7 for the parts outside the CDR3, the full variable domain is EAGVTQFPSHSVIEKGQTVTLRCDPISGHDNLYWYRRVMGKEIKFLLHFVKESKQDESGMPNNRFLAERTGGTYSTLKVQPAELEDSGVYFCASSLGGSYEQYFGPGTRLTVT.

This rearrangement joins TRBV4-1 to TRBJ2-1; TRBD1 is a possible D gene (6 bases). Per the germline V gene, CDR1 is MGHRA and CDR2 is YSYEKL. The CDR3 has 14 residues. Between the trimmed V and J ends, which lost 4 bases and 5 bases, there was a span of 12 bases. CDR3 protein: CASSLVTGNNEQFF. Written as DNA, the CDR3 is TGCGCCAGCAGCCTAGTGACAGGTAACAATGAGCAGTTCTTC.

This CDR3 is CASSYGQGGPAFF. The CDR3 nucleotides are TGTGCCAGCAGTTACGGGCAGGGGGGGCCGGCTTTCTTT. The chain employs TRBV6-5 and TRBJ1-1; TRBD1 matches at 7 bases. The germline gives CDR1 MNHEY, CDR2 SVGAGI. V lost 2 bases to trimming and J lost 11 bases; unmatched junction nucleotides: 8. The CDR3 extends over 13 amino acids.

The chain uses TRBV7-9 and TRBJ2-7, with unresolved D. From germline, CDR1 is SEHNR and CDR2 FQNEAQ (reference sequence). The V gene lost 1 base and the J gene lost 3 bases, with 10 bases spanning the gap. The CDR3 totals 14 residues. The CDR3 spells CASSLGEKNYEQYF. The CDR3 nucleotides read TGTGCCAGCAGCTTAGGGGAAAAGAACTACGAGCAGTACTTC.

This clone has just a few counts. The rearrangement joins TRBV19 to TRBJ1-5, with a tentative D call TRBD1 (6 bases). Germline CDR1 reads LNHDA; CDR2 reads SQIVND (reference sequence). V was pared by 4 bases and J by 0 bases, with 16 bases between. The length of the CDR3 is 17 residues. The CDR3 reads CASSTWGGQYSNQPQHF. CDR3 DNA: TGTGCCAGTAGTACGTGGGGAGGACAGTATAGCAATCAGCCCCAGCATTTT.

CDR3 sequence: CASSSSYPSGGLQETQYF. CDR3 sequence (DNA): TGTGCCAGCAGTTCCTCATACCCTAGCGGGGGATTACAAGAGACCCAGTACTTC. The rearrangement joins TRBV28 to TRBJ2-5; 10 bases map to TRBD2. The germline V gene encodes CDR1 MDHEN and CDR2 SYDVKM. V lost 4 bases to trimming and J lost 2 bases; unmatched junction nucleotides: 13. The CDR3 covers 18 residues. The full variable domain, in which reference TRBV28 and TRBJ2-5 provide the parts outside the CDR3, is DVKVTQSSRYLVKRTGEKVFLECVQDMDHENMFWYRQDPGLGLRLIYFSYDVKMKEKGDIPEGYSVSREKKERFSLILESASTNQTSMYLCASSSSYPSGGLQETQYFGPGTRLLVL.

This CDR3 reads CASSAVDGGPNTGELFF. CDR3 DNA sequence: TGTGCCAGCAGCGCCGTTGACGGGGGGCCGAACACCGGGGAGCTGTTTTTT. V is TRBV11-2 and J is TRBJ2-2; a weak D match, TRBD2 (7 bases). Per germline, CDR1 SGHAT and CDR2 FQNNGV. V was trimmed by 5 bases and J by 0 bases, leaving 16 bases between them. CDR3 size: 17 residues.

The rearrangement joins TRBV5-6 to TRBJ1-2, with a tentative D call TRBD1 (5 bases). With 6 bases removed from V and 6 bases from J, the gap between germline ends came to 15 bases. The CDR3 has 13 amino acids. Germline V CDR1 and CDR2: SGHDT, YYEEEE. CDR3 sequence (DNA): TGTGCCAGCACCCAGTCAGGGACTCATGGCTACACCTTC. Encoded protein: CASTQSGTHGYTF.

This clone was seen a handful of times. V gene TRBV25-1 combines with J gene TRBJ2-2; D not certain. Germline loops: CDR1 MGHDK, CDR2 SYGVNS. Trimming took 0 bases from V and 5 from J, leaving 7 bases between them. CDR3 size: 14 residues. The CDR3 region has the DNA TGTGCCAGCAGTGAATATAGAGAAACCGGGGAGCTGTTTTTT. Protein product: CASSEYRETGELFF.

This sequence joins TRBV30 and TRBJ2-5; D may be TRBD2 (8 bases). Between the trimmed V and J ends, which lost 1 base and 4 bases, there was a span of 13 bases. In germline, CDR1 is GTSNPN, CDR2 SVGIG (reference sequence). There are 14 residues in the CDR3. The DNA of the CDR3 is TGTGCCTGGAGTGAGGGGGCGGGAGGAGAGACCCAGTACTTC. It translates to CAWSEGAGGETQYF. The full variable domain, in which reference TRBV30 and TRBJ2-5 provide the parts outside the CDR3, is SQTIHQWPATLVQPVGSPLSLECTVEGTSNPNLYWYRQAAGRGLQLLFYSVGIGQISSEVPQNLSASRPQDRQFILSSKKLLLSDSGFYLCAWSEGAGGETQYFGPGTRLLVL.

V usage is TRBV5-3 and J usage is TRBJ2-2; D gene ambiguous. TRBV5-3 is recorded as an ORF, its role being uncertain. Trimming left V 2 bases short and J 2 bases short, with 13 bases between. This CDR3 has 16 residues. CDR3 amino acids: CARSFFSERNTGELFF. In DNA form, the CDR3 reads TGTGCCAGAAGCTTTTTCTCAGAAAGAAACACCGGGGAGCTGTTTTTT.

This chain joins TRBV6-6 and TRBJ1-3; D unclear. The CDR3 length is 16 residues. The V and J ends lost 4 bases and 4 bases respectively, with 17 bases between them. Per the germline V gene, CDR1 is MNHNY and CDR2 is SVGAGI (reference sequence). The CDR3 DNA follows: TGTGCCAGCAGTTCTACCGGGCCCTACCAGGGAAACACCATATATTTT. Protein product: CASSSTGPYQGNTIYF.

Concerning this clone itself: In the same sample, other DNA sequences code for this CDR3. The J gene is TRBJ2-7, the V gene TRBV6-1; no clear D gene. The CDR3 extends over 10 amino acids. The germline V gene has CDR1 MNHNS and CDR2 SASEGT. V gave up 6 bases and J gave up 3 bases, with 3 bases separating them. The CDR3 loop is CASSLYEQYF. The CDR3 DNA reads TGTGCCAGCAGCCTCTACGAGCAGTACTTC.

The chain couples TRBV5-8 to TRBJ2-1; tentative D call: TRBD2 (5 bases). Trimming removed 0 bases at V and 8 bases at J, with 15 bases between. The CDR3 is 15 amino acids. Germline CDR1 and CDR2: SGHTS and YDEGEE. The CDR3 DNA reads as TGTGCCAGCAGCTTGGAATCTTCTAGCATCGATGAGCAGTTCTTC. Translated, it gives CASSLESSSIDEQFF.